Presented here are 20 T cell receptor beta chains from one specimen sequenced in a study of shared clonotypes between healthy human individuals. Assay: immunoSEQ multiplex PCR; the TCRdb copy retains only in-frame clones and omits some. In the table there are about 690,000 clones, 90% of which are singletons. The sequenced sample was memory CD8+ T cells from PBMCs. Subset defined: CD45RO+ cells pooled with CCR7-negative TemRA cells. These receptors were taken from a man between 18 and 29 years old in good health. Some clones in this sample may be carry-over from other donors' samples.

V usage is TRBV6-1 and J usage is TRBJ2-3; TRBD2 matches at 15 bases. J lost 3 bases, V lost 4 bases, and 2 bases had no gene match. This CDR3 spans 16 amino acids. CDR1 is MNHNS, CDR2 SASEGT, per germline. CDR3 protein: CASSVGTSGRTDTQYF. CDR3 DNA sequence: TGTGCCAGCAGTGTAGGGACTAGCGGGAGGACAGATACGCAGTATTTT.

V usage is TRBV7-9 and J usage is TRBJ2-3; TRBD2 aligns across 12 bases. The CDR3 covers 17 residues. Trimming removed 4 bases from V and 2 bases from J; junction bases left unmatched: 7. Germline values: CDR1 SEHNR, CDR2 FQNEAQ (reference sequence). CDR3 bases: TGTGCCAGCAGCTCTGGGACTAGCGGGCCGTTCACAGATACGCAGTATTTT. Translating gives CASSSGTSGPFTDTQYF.

The J gene is TRBJ2-1, the V gene TRBV10-3; TRBD1 agrees at 9 bases. The ends lost 10 bases at V and 4 bases at J; junction bases unmatched: 8. Germline CDR1 reads ENHRY; CDR2 reads SYGVKD. The CDR3 runs to 14 residues. CDR3 in amino acids: CATEGQGDYNEQFF. The CDR3 DNA reads as TGTGCCACCGAGGGACAGGGCGATTACAATGAGCAGTTCTTC.

There are many counts of this clone. The gene calls are TRBV15 and TRBJ1-2, with 8 nucleotides matching TRBD1. Germline loops: CDR1 LNHNV, CDR2 YYDKDF (reference sequence). The CDR3 spans 15 residues. Trimming took 5 bases from V and 3 from J; bases not matched to a gene: 8. The CDR3 DNA follows: TGTGCCACCAGCGGATTCAAGGGACAGGACTATGGCTACACCTTC. This translates into CATSGFKGQDYGYTF.

This rearrangement joins TRBV5-8 to TRBJ1-1, with 7 bases that match TRBD1. CDR3 size: 16 residues. From germline, CDR1 is SGHTS and CDR2 YDEGEE. Unmatched junction bases numbered 10, after V lost 4 bases and J lost 1 base. This chain's CDR3 is CASSTQGPWGNTEAFF. The CDR3 DNA reads as TGTGCCAGCAGCACACAGGGGCCCTGGGGGAACACTGAAGCTTTCTTT.

The chain employs TRBV4-1 and TRBJ2-7; perhaps TRBD2 as D (5 bases). CDR3 size: 17 residues. Germline V lookup: CDR1 MGHRA, CDR2 YSYEKL. V lost 4 bases to trimming and J lost 0 bases, with 19 bases between them. CDR3 DNA: TGCGCCAGCAGCCCTCGGGCCAGCGGTGCCCCCTCCTACGAGCAGTACTTC. This sequence encodes CASSPRASGAPSYEQYF.

The rearrangement joins TRBV14 to TRBJ2-7; weak D call: TRBD1 (5 bases). V lost 0 bases and J lost 2, with 14 bases in between. CDR1 and CDR2 from the germline V gene are SGHDN and FVKESK. This CDR3 has 16 residues. CDR3 in DNA: TGTGCCAGCAGCCAAGAACAGGCTATCCCCGCCTACGAGCAGTACTTC. Translating gives CASSQEQAIPAYEQYF.

The chain employs TRBV7-9 and TRBJ2-3; D is perhaps TRBD1 (5 bases). The germline CDR1 and CDR2 sequences are SEHNR and FQNEAQ (reference sequence). The CDR3 is 16 residues long. The ends were cut back, 5 bases at V and 8 bases at J, with 23 bases in the middle. CDR3 DNA: TGTGCCAGCAGCCCAGACCAGGGTGAAGGCTGGGGTACGCAGTATTTT. The encoded protein is CASSPDQGEGWGTQYF.

This chain connects TRBV29-1 to TRBJ2-7; 9 nucleotides align to TRBD1. This CDR3 region has 16 residues. J gave up 1 base and V 0 bases, and 7 bases lay outside the gene matches. CDR1 and CDR2 from the germline V gene are SQVTM and ANQGSEA. For the CDR3, the DNA is TGCAGCGTTGAAGACTTCGGGACAGGGTCGTCCTACGAGCAGTACTTC. It encodes CSVEDFGTGSSYEQYF.

V and J are TRBV7-2 and TRBJ2-1; 10 bases map to TRBD2. Per germline, CDR1 SGHTA and CDR2 FQGNSA. V was pared by 3 bases and J by 6 bases, with 5 bases of the junction left unmatched. This CDR3 has 15 residues. The CDR3 loop is CASSLAGTSANEQFF. The CDR3 DNA follows: TGTGCCAGCAGCTTGGCCGGGACTAGCGCCAATGAGCAGTTCTTC.

The chain joins TRBV7-8 to TRBJ2-7; 9 bases align to TRBD2. The CDR3 totals 21 residues. CDR1 is SGHVS, CDR2 FQNEAQ, per germline. The trim removed 1 base at V and 2 bases at J, leaving 21 bases unmatched. CDR3 sequence (DNA): TGTGCCAGCAGCTTAGTACTAGCGGGTGCCTCTGAGCCCTCTCAACCCTACGAGCAGTACTTC. It is translated as CASSLVLAGASEPSQPYEQYF.

This clone was seen a handful of times. The rearrangement links TRBV19 to TRBJ2-5; no reliable D call. The CDR3 spans 15 residues. Trimming removed 5 bases at V and 5 bases at J, with 18 bases between. CDR1 and CDR2 from the germline V gene are LNHDA and SQIVND (reference sequence). This CDR3 is CASSFGARVGETQYF. Here the CDR3 DNA reads TGTGCCAGTAGTTTCGGTGCTAGAGTTGGGGAGACCCAGTACTTC. Full variable domain (outside the CDR3, taken from reference TRBV19 and TRBJ2-5): DGGITQSPKYLFRKEGQNVTLSCEQNLNHDAMYWYRQDPGQGLRLIYYSQIVNDFQKGDIAEGYSVSREKKESFPLTVTSAQKNPTAFYLCASSFGARVGETQYFGPGTRLLVL.

This chain uses TRBV21-1 with TRBJ2-7; the table's D call, TRBD1, was not checked against the DNA. TRBV21-1 is a known pseudogene. This CDR3 has 15 amino acids. CDR3 sequence: CASGPFRDPAYEQYF. CDR3 DNA: TGTGCCAGCGGGCCTTTCAGAGACCCAGCCTACGAGCAGTACTTC.

This chain joins TRBV19 and TRBJ2-2; D is unresolved. The CDR3 runs to 14 residues. V shed 8 bases and J shed 3 bases, with 13 bases lying between them. Per germline, CDR1 LNHDA and CDR2 SQIVND (reference sequence). Here the CDR3 DNA reads TGTGCCAGTGAGATCTGGATCCACACCGGGGAGCTGTTTTTT. As protein: CASEIWIHTGELFF.

The V call is TRBV13, the J call TRBJ2-7, with D perhaps TRBD1 (5 bases). CDR3 length equals 14 residues. Germline V gene data show CDR1 as PRHDT and CDR2 as FYEKMQ (reference sequence). V was cut by 5 bases and J by 5 bases, with 16 bases left in between. The CDR3 protein is CASSTRGQGNEQYF. Here the CDR3 DNA reads TGTGCCAGCAGCACGCGTGGGCAGGGAAACGAGCAGTACTTC. The whole variable domain, filled in from reference TRBV13 and TRBJ2-7, reads AAGVIQSPRHLIKEKRETATLKCYPIPRHDTVYWYQQGPGQDPQFLISFYEKMQSDKGSIPDRFSAQQFSDYHSELNMSSLELGDSALYFCASSTRGQGNEQYFGPGTRLTVT.

The gene calls are TRBV2 and TRBJ1-2; 9 nucleotides line up with TRBD1. V lost 6 bases and J lost 3; bases outside the gene matches: 2. The CDR3 spans 13 residues. The germline V gene has CDR1 SNHLY and CDR2 FYNNEI. The CDR3, as DNA: TGTGCCAGCAGCGACAGGGGGGACTATGGCTACACCTTC. Protein: CASSDRGDYGYTF.

For this clone: Other DNA sequences of this sample code for an identical CDR3. V and J are TRBV10-3 and TRBJ2-1; a possible D gene is TRBD2 (6 bases). The V gene's germline CDR1 is ENHRY and CDR2 SYGVKD. This CDR3 is built from 16 residues. V lost 0 bases to trimming and J lost 3 bases, with 12 bases between them. CDR3 region: CAISESMAGSYNEQFF. The CDR3 nucleotides read TGTGCCATCAGTGAGTCGATGGCGGGAAGCTACAATGAGCAGTTCTTC.

In this sample, this clone turned up once. The chain combines TRBV4-1 with TRBJ1-1; TRBD1 matches 10 bases. This CDR3 is built from 16 residues. CDR1 is MGHRA, CDR2 YSYEKL, per germline. After removal of 1 base from V and 7 bases from J, the junction contained 9 bases not matched to a gene. In DNA, the CDR3 is TGCGCCAGCAGCCAAGCCGACGGGACAGGGGAGTTTGAAGCTTTCTTT. Its translation: CASSQADGTGEFEAFF.

The chain employs TRBV9 and TRBJ2-7; no definite D call. V lost 0 bases and J lost 5, with 9 bases in between. Germline values: CDR1 SGDLS, CDR2 YYNGEE. The CDR3 spans 13 residues. CDR3 sequence reads: CASSVGGTNEQYF. In DNA, the CDR3 is TGTGCCAGCAGCGTAGGAGGCACAAACGAGCAGTACTTC.

The chain recombines TRBV14 with TRBJ2-7, with D uncertain. Germline CDR1 and CDR2: SGHDN and FVKESK. This CDR3 is 13 amino acids long. V lost 4 bases to trimming and J lost 3 bases, with 10 bases between them. The CDR3 sequence is CASSLFPNYEQYF. In DNA form, the CDR3 reads TGTGCCAGCAGCCTCTTTCCGAACTACGAGCAGTACTTC.